This entry describes one TCR beta chain. This entry belongs to a study of shared clonotypes between healthy human individuals. This CDR3 spans 14 amino acids. The germline V gene has CDR1 MNHEY and CDR2 SVGAGI. Trimming took off 7 bases at V and 0 bases at J, with 10 bases between the two ends. Donors included only healthy HIV-negative adults lacking recent acute infections or vaccinations. Profiled with immunoSEQ multiplex PCR; TCRdb holds only in-frame clones, not every one. The sample contains 2 million to 3 million clones, roughly 93% of which appear only once. The source is a man aged 18 to 35 in good health. Some clones in this sample may be carry-over from other donors' samples. Sequencing used naive CD4+ T cells from PBMCs. Subset here: CD45RA+ positively selected. This chain joins TRBV6-5 and TRBJ1-3, with D hard to call. The CDR3 coding sequence is TGTGCCAGCATCATGGGTCTCTCTGGAAACACCATATATTTT. This gives the protein CASIMGLSGNTIYF.